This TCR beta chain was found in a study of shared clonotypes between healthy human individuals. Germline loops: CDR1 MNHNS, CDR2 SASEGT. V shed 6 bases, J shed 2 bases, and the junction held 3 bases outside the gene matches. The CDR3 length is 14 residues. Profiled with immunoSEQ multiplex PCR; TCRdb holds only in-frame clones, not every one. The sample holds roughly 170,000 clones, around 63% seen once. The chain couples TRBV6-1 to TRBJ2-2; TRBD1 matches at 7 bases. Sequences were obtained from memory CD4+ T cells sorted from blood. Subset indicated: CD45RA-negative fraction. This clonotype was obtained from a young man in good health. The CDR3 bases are TGTGCCAGCAGGACAGGGAGAAACACCGGGGAGCTGTTTTTT. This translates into CASRTGRNTGELFF.